The 15 T cell receptor beta chains given below trace back to one sample, sequenced in a study of T-cell memory formation after mild COVID-19. TCRdb fed the 5' RACE reads into MiXCR, producing one record per CDR3 protein. Of roughly 120,000 distinct CDR3 sequences in the sample, 15% to 20% were seen once. Sequences were obtained from PBMCs or a T cell subset sorted from them (not recorded which). These receptors all stem from an adult woman who had mild COVID-19 (a few samples of this study predate the infection). Cell type and time point are not known.

V gene TRBV5-4 combines with J gene TRBJ2-1; weak D call: TRBD1 (6 bases). V lost 3 bases and J lost 2, with 9 bases in between. The germline gives CDR1 SGHNT, CDR2 YYREEE (reference sequence). The CDR3 has 14 residues. CDR3: CASSSAGAYNEQFF. In nucleotides, the CDR3 is TGTGCCAGCAGCTCGGCAGGGGCCTACAATGAGCAGTTCTTC.

The CDR3 here is CASNPGGNQPQHF. The CDR3 nucleotides are TGTGCCAGCAACCCAGGGGGCAATCAGCCCCAGCATTTT. The chain links TRBV12-3 or TRBV12-4 to TRBJ1-5; D possibly corresponds to TRBD1 (6 bases). This CDR3 is built from 13 residues. V shed 7 bases and J shed 2 bases, with 9 bases lying between them.

The gene calls are TRBV21-1 and TRBJ1-2; the DNA was not compared with TRBD1, the D call given in the table. TRBV21-1 is marked as a pseudogene. CDR3 length: 15 residues. This CDR3 is CASSRRDTPAYGYTF. The CDR3 coding sequence is TGTGCCAGCAGCAGACGGGACACCCCGGCCTATGGCTACACCTTC.

V and J are TRBV12-3 or TRBV12-4 and TRBJ2-2, with unresolved D. Between the trimmed V and J ends, which lost 2 bases and 6 bases, there was a span of 4 bases. The CDR3 is made up of 12 amino acids. The CDR3 region has the DNA TGTGCCAGCAGTTTATGGGCCGGGGAGCTGTTTTTT. Protein product: CASSLWAGELFF.

V is TRBV12-3 or TRBV12-4 and J is TRBJ2-1; possible D gene TRBD1, 6 bases. V lost 2 bases and J 8 bases, leaving 10 bases between the germline ends. The CDR3 is 13 residues long. The CDR3 is CASSLTGTYEQFF. The CDR3 DNA reads as TGTGCCAGCAGTTTAACAGGGACCTATGAGCAGTTCTTC.

The chain joins TRBV5-1 to TRBJ2-5; the match to TRBD1 covers 7 bases. Per the germline V gene, CDR1 is SGHRS and CDR2 is YFSETQ. The CDR3 contains 15 residues. The junction had 8 bases not matched to a gene; V was cut back by 4 bases and J by 2 bases. The CDR3 nucleotides read TGCGCCAGCAGCCAATCGACAGGGAAACAAGAGACCCAGTACTTC. It codes for CASSQSTGKQETQYF.

The chain is built from TRBV4-1 and TRBJ2-1; 8 bases fit TRBD1. V shed 1 base and J 4 bases; nucleotides not matched to a gene: 3. The germline V gene encodes CDR1 MGHRA and CDR2 YSYEKL. The CDR3 has 15 residues. CDR3 in DNA: TGCGCCAGCAGCCAAGGGACAGGGCCTTACAATGAGCAGTTCTTC. Its protein product is CASSQGTGPYNEQFF.

This clonotype was seen only a few times. The chain couples TRBV7-3 to TRBJ2-5; no clear D. The V end was cut by 3 bases, the J end by 5 bases, with 10 bases between. The length of the CDR3 is 13 residues. The germline V gene has CDR1 SGHTA and CDR2 FQGTGA. The CDR3 spells CASSLGSRETQYF. The CDR3 region has the DNA TGTGCCAGCAGCTTGGGGTCTCGGGAGACCCAGTACTTC.

This clonotype appeared a few times. CDR3 sequence (DNA): TGTGCCAGCAGCTCATGGGATGGAGGAAATGAGCAGTTCTTC. This gives the protein CASSSWDGGNEQFF. The V call is TRBV7-3, the J call TRBJ2-1; the D gene is possibly TRBD2 (5 bases). V lost 4 bases and J lost 7, with 14 bases in between. The CDR3 spans 14 residues. The germline CDR1 and CDR2 sequences are SGHTA and FQGTGA.

This clonotype was seen a few times. CDR3 in DNA: TGTGCCAGCAGGGACCCCGGGAGCACAGATACGCAGTATTTT. It encodes CASRDPGSTDTQYF. J is TRBJ2-3 and V is TRBV2; no firm D call. Germline-derived CDR1 and CDR2 are SNHLY and FYNNEI. The length of the CDR3 is 14 residues. V was cut by 6 bases and J by 0 bases, with 10 bases left in between.

In its sample, this clonotype was seen a few times. The chain employs TRBV7-8 and TRBJ2-1; 15 bases line up with TRBD2. The germline V gene encodes CDR1 SGHVS and CDR2 FQNEAQ. CDR3 length equals 17 residues. V shed 5 bases and J 6 bases; nucleotides not matched to a gene: 8. Here the CDR3 reads CASSPGTSGGRRNEQFF. The CDR3 nucleotides read TGTGCCAGCAGCCCCGGGACTAGCGGGGGGAGACGCAATGAGCAGTTCTTC.

The table lists this clonotype with a few counts. This chain uses TRBV5-1 with TRBJ2-3, with D perhaps assigned TRBD1 or TRBD2 (5 bases each). Germline CDR1 is SGHRS and CDR2 is YFSETQ. The CDR3 length is 16 residues. Trimming pared 2 bases from V and 3 bases from J, leaving 16 bases between. This chain's CDR3 is CASSFDFMGETDTQYF. CDR3 DNA: TGCGCCAGCAGCTTTGACTTTATGGGGGAAACAGATACGCAGTATTTT. The whole variable domain, remainder taken from reference TRBV5-1 and TRBJ2-3, is KAGVTQTPRYLIKTRGQQVTLSCSPISGHRSVSWYQQTPGQGLQFLFEYFSETQRNKGNFPGRFSGRQFSNSRSEMNVSTLELGDSALYLCASSFDFMGETDTQYFGPGTRLTVL.

The chain employs TRBV5-1 and TRBJ1-6; possible D gene TRBD1, 6 bases. This CDR3 has 16 amino acids. CDR1 and CDR2 from the germline V gene are SGHRS and YFSETQ. The ends were cut back, 5 bases at V and 5 bases at J, with 17 bases in the middle. The CDR3 region is CASRSGGGQDNSPLHF. The CDR3 DNA reads as TGCGCCAGCAGGAGTGGTGGGGGGCAGGATAATTCACCCCTCCACTTT.

This clonotype appeared a few times. The chain uses TRBV12-3 or TRBV12-4 and TRBJ1-2, with 9 bases fitting TRBD1. This CDR3 is built from 13 residues. V trimming: 6 bases; J trimming: 3 bases; junction bases outside the gene matches: 2. CDR3 sequence: CASSDRGYYGYTF. The CDR3 DNA reads TGTGCCAGCAGCGACAGGGGGTACTATGGCTACACCTTC.

In its sample, this clonotype was seen a few times. The V call is TRBV6-5, the J call TRBJ1-5, with D unresolved. The germline gives CDR1 MNHEY, CDR2 SVGAGI. The CDR3 loop spans 15 amino acids. V was trimmed by 2 bases and J by 3 bases, leaving 11 bases between them. CDR3 residues: CASSYGELYNQPQHF. CDR3 nucleotide sequence: TGTGCCAGCAGTTACGGCGAGTTATACAATCAGCCCCAGCATTTT.